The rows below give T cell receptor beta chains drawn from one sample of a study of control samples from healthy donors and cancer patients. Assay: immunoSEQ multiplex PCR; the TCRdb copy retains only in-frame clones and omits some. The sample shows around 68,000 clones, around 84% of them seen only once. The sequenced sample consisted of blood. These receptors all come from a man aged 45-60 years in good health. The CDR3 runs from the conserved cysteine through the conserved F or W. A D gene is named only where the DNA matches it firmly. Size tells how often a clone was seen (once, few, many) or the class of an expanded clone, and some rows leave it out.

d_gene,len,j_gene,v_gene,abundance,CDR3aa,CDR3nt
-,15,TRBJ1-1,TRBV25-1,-,CASRRDGHSTTEAFF,TGTGCCAGCAGGAGGGACGGGCACTCGACCACTGAAGCTTTCTTT
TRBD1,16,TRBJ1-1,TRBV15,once,CATSSLRQGAGTEAFF,TGTGCCACCAGCAGTCTGCGACAGGGGGCTGGGACTGAAGCTTTCTTT
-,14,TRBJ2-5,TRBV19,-,CASSTRAAGGTQYF,TGTGCCAGTAGTACCAGGGCCGCCGGAGGGACCCAGTACTTC
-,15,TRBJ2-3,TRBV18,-,CASSAQGLDTDTQYF,TGTGCCAGCTCAGCACAGGGACTTGACACAGATACGCAGTATTTT
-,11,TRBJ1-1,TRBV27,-,CASSFGGGAFF,TGTGCCAGCAGTTTTGGAGGCGGCGCTTTCTTT
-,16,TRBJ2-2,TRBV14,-,CASSHLAGANTGELFF,TGTGCCAGCAGCCATCTGGCGGGCGCGAACACCGGGGAGCTGTTTTTT
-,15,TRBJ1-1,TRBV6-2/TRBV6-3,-,CASSYTGGLGTEAFF,TGTGCCAGCAGTTACACGGGGGGCTTGGGAACTGAAGCTTTCTTT
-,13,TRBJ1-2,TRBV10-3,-,CALRDSLNYGYTF,TGTGCCCTCCGGGACTCCCTAAACTATGGCTACACCTTC
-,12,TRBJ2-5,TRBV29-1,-,CSVRDPGETQYF,TGCAGCGTCCGCGACCCGGGGGAGACCCAGTACTTC
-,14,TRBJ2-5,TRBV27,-,CASSLDRGRETQYF,TGTGCCAGCAGTTTAGACCGGGGGAGAGAGACCCAGTACTTC
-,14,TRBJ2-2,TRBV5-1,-,CASSIGQNTGELFF,TGCGCCAGCAGCATCGGACAGAACACCGGGGAGCTGTTTTTT
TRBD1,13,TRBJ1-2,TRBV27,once,CASSNRGNYGYTF,TGTGCCAGCAGTAACAGGGGAAACTATGGCTACACCTTC
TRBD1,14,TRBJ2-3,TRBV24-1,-,CATGVQGDTDTQYF,TGTGCCACTGGGGTACAGGGGGACACAGATACGCAGTATTTT
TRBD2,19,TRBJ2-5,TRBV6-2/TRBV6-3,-,CASSASGGLAVEDQETQYF,TGTGCCAGCAGCGCCTCCGGCGGGCTAGCGGTGGAGGACCAAGAGACCCAGTACTTC
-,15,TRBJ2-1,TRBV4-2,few,CASSQGGGEVNEQFF,TGTGCCAGCAGCCAAGGCGGAGGGGAGGTCAATGAGCAGTTCTTC
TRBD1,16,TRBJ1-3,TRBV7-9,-,CASSQERTGSGNTIYF,TGTGCCAGCAGCCAAGAGCGGACAGGGAGTGGAAACACCATATATTTT
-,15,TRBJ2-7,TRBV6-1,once,CASSEAWAVAYEQYF,TGTGCCAGCAGTGAAGCTTGGGCGGTTGCCTACGAGCAGTACTTC
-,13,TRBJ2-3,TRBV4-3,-,CASSQRIGDTQYF,TGCGCCAGCAGCCAACGTATAGGGGATACGCAGTATTTT
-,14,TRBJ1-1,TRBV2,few,CASRGERRGTEAFF,TGTGCCAGCAGAGGTGAAAGGAGGGGAACTGAAGCTTTCTTT
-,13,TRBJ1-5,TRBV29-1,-,CSVGLRGNQPQHF,TGCAGCGTCGGACTCAGGGGCAATCAGCCCCAGCATTTT
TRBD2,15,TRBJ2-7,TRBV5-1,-,CASSPQLAGDLEQYF,TGCGCCAGCAGCCCTCAACTAGCGGGAGACCTCGAGCAGTACTTC
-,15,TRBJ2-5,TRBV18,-,CASSPPGMSQETQYF,TGTGCCAGCTCACCACCAGGGATGTCCCAGGAGACCCAGTACTTC
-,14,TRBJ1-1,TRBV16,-,CASSQREQNTEAFF,TGTGCCAGCAGCCAAAGGGAACAGAACACTGAAGCTTTCTTT